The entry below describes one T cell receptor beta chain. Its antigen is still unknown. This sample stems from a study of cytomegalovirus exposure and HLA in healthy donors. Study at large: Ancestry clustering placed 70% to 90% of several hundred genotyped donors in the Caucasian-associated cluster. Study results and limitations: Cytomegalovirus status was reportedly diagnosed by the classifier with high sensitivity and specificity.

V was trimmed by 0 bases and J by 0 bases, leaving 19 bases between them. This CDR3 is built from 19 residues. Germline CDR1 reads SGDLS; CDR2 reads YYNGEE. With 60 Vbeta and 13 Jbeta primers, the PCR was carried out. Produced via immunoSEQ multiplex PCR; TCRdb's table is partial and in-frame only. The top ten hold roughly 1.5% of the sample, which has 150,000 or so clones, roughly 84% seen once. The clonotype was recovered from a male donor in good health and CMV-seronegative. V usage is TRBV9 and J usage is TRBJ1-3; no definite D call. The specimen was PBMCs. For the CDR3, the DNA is TGTGCCAGCAGCGTAGAGGGAGCAGACGACGGACTCTCTGGAAACACCATATATTTT. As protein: CASSVEGADDGLSGNTIYF.